This entry is about one T cell receptor (beta chain). Cohorts were assigned according to the clinical history that participants reported. J was trimmed by 6 bases and V by 3 bases; bases with no gene match: 0. CDR1 is SGHNT, CDR2 YENEEA, per germline. This CDR3 contains 15 residues. This specimen comes from a study of blood T cell repertoires in COVID-19. Across the whole study: The study counted Cohort 3 donors as recovered given two negative PCRs, clearance, or symptom resolution. The analysed material was cDNA or gDNA that came from T cells, B-cell-depleted T cells, or PBMCs.

Profiled with immunoSEQ multiplex PCR; TCRdb holds only in-frame clones, not every one. The sample carries 150,000 to 200,000 clones, roughly 86% recorded once. The sequenced sample consisted of PBMCs or T cells enriched from blood (not recorded which). This chain connects TRBV11-3 to TRBJ2-1, with 15 bases fitting TRBD2. The source is a woman between 40 and 50 years old in a cohort exposed to, infected with or recovered from COVID-19 (not recorded which). CDR3 in amino acids: CASSLGLAGGNEQFF. In nucleotides, the CDR3 is TGTGCCAGCAGCTTGGGACTAGCGGGGGGCAATGAGCAGTTCTTC.